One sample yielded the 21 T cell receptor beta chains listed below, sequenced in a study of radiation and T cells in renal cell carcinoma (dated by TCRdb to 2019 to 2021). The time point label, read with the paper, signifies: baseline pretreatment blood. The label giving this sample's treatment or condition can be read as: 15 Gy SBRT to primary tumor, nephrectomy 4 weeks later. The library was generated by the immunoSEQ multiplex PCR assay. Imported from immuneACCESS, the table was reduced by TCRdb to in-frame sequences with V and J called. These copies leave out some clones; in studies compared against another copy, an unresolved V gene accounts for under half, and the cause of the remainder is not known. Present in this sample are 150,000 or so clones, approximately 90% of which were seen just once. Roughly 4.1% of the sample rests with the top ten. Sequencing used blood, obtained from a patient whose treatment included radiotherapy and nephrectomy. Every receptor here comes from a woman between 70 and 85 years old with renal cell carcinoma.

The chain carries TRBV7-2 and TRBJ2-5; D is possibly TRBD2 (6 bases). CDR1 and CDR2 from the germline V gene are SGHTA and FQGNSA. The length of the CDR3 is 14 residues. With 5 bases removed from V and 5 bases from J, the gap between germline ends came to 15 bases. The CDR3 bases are TGTGCCAGCAGCATAACGGAGGGCAGGGAGACCCAGTACTTC. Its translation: CASSITEGRETQYF.

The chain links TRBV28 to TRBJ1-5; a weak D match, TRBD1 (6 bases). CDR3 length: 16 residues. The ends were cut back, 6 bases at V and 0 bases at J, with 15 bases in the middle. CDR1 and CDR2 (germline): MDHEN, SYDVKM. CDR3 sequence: CASRVPGHYSNQPQHF. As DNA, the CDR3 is TGTGCCAGCAGGGTTCCGGGACACTATAGCAATCAGCCCCAGCATTTT.

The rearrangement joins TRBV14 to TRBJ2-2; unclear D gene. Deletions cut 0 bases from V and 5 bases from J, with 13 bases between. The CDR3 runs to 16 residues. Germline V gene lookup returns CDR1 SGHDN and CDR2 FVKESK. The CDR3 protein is CASSQERNERTGELFF. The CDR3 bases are TGTGCCAGCAGCCAAGAACGAAACGAGCGAACCGGGGAGCTGTTTTTT.

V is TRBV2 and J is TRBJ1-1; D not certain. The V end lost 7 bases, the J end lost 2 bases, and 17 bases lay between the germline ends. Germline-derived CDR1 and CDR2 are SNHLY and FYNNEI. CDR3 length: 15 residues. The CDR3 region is CASIRLGPSNTEAFF. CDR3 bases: TGTGCCAGCATCCGTTTAGGGCCCTCCAACACTGAAGCTTTCTTT.

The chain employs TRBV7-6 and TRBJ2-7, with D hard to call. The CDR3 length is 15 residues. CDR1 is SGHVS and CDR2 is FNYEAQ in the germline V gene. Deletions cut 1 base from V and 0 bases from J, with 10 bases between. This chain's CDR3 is CASSLVPDTSYEQYF. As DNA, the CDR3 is TGTGCCAGCAGCTTAGTTCCAGATACCTCCTACGAGCAGTACTTC.

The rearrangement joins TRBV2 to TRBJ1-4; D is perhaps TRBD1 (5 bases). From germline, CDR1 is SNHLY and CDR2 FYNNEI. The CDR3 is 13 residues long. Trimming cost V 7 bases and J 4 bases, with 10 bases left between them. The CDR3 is CASNRQLNEKLFF. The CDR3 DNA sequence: TGTGCCAGCAACCGACAGCTTAATGAAAAACTGTTTTTT.

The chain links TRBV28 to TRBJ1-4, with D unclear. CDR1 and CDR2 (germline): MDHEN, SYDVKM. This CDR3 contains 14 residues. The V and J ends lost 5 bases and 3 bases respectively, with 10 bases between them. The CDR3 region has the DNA TGTGCCAGCAGTGACCCTCCAGCTAATGAAAAACTGTTTTTT. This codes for CASSDPPANEKLFF.

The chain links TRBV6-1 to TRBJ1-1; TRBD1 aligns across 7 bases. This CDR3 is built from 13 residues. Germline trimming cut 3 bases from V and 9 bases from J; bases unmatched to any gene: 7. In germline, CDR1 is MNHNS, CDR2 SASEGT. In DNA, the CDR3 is TGTGCCAGCAGTGATTATGCGGGACAGCAAGCTTTCTTT. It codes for CASSDYAGQQAFF.

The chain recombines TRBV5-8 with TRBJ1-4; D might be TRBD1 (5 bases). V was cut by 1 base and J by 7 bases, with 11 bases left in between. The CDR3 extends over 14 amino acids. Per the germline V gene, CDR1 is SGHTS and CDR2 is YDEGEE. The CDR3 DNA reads TGTGCCAGCAGCTTGACCGGGGCCGGTGAAAAACTGTTTTTT. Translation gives CASSLTGAGEKLFF.

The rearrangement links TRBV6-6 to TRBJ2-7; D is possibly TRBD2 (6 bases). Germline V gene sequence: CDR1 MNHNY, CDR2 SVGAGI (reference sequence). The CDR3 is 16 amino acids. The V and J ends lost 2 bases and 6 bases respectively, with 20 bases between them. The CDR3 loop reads CASSYIPGVGLFEQYF. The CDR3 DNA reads TGTGCCAGCAGTTACATTCCGGGGGTCGGTCTCTTCGAGCAGTACTTC.

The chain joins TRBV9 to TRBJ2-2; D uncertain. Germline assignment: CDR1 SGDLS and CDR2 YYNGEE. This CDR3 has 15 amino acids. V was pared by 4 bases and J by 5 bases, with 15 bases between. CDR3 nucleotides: TGTGCCAGCAGCCCCACCCCCGGACGGACCGGGGAGCTGTTTTTT. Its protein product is CASSPTPGRTGELFF.

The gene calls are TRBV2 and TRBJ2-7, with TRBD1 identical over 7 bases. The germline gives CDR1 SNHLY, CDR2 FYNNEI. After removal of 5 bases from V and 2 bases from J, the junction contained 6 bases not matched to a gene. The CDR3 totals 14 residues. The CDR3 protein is CASSPDRVAYEQYF. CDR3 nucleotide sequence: TGTGCCAGCAGTCCTGACAGGGTGGCCTACGAGCAGTACTTC.

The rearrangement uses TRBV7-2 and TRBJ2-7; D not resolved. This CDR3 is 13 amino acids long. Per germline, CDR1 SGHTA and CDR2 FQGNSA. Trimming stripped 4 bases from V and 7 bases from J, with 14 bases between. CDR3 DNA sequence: TGTGCCAGCAGCTCCAAACGAACTATGGAGCAGTACTTC. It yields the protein CASSSKRTMEQYF.

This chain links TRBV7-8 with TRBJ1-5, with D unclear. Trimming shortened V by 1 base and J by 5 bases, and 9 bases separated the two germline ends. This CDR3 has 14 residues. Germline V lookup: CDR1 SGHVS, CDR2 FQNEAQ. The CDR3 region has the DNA TGTGCCAGCAGCTTAGGGGGATTAGATCAGCCCCAGCATTTT. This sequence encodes CASSLGGLDQPQHF.

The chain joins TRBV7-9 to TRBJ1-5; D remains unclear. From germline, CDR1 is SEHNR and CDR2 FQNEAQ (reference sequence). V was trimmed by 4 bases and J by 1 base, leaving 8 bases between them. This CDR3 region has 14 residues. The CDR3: CASSSPGSNQPQHF. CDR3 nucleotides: TGTGCCAGCAGCTCCCCTGGGAGCAATCAGCCCCAGCATTTT.

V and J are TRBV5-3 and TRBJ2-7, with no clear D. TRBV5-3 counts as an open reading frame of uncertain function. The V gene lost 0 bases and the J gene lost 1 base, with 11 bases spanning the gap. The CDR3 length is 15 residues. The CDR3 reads CARSLGAGPSYEQYF. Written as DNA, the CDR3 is TGTGCCAGAAGCTTGGGGGCAGGTCCTTCCTACGAGCAGTACTTC.

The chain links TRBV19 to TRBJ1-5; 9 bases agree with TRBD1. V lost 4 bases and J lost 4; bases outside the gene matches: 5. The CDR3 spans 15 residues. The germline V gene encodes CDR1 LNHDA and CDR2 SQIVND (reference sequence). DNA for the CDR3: TGTGCCAGTAGTAAGTCGGGACAGGGAAATCAGCCCCAGCATTTT. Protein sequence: CASSKSGQGNQPQHF.

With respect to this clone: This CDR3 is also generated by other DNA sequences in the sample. CDR3 residues: CASSLRGTEAFF. The CDR3 region has the DNA TGTGCCAGCAGTTTACGGGGGACTGAAGCTTTCTTT. The gene calls are TRBV28 and TRBJ1-1; D is possibly TRBD1 (5 bases). The CDR3 spans 12 residues. V was cut by 2 bases and J by 5 bases, with 6 bases left in between. The germline gives CDR1 MDHEN, CDR2 SYDVKM.

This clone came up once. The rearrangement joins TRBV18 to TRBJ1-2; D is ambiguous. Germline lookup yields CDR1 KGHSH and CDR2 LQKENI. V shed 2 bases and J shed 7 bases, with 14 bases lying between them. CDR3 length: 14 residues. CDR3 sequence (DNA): TGTGCCAGCTCACCAGCTTCTACGGAGGGTGGCTACACCTTC. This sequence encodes CASSPASTEGGYTF.

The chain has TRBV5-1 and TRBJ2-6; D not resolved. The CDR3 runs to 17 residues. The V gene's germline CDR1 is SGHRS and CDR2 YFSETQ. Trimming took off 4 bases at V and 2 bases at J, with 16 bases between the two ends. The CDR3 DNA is TGCGCCAGCAGCCCCTCTTCCATGGTTACTGGGGCCAACGTCCTGACTTTC. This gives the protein CASSPSSMVTGANVLTF.

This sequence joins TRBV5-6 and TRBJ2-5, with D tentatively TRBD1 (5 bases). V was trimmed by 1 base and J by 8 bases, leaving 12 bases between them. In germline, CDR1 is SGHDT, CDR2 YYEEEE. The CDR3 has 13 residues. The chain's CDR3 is CASSLRTRATQYF. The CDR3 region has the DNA TGTGCCAGCAGCTTGAGGACCAGGGCTACCCAGTACTTC. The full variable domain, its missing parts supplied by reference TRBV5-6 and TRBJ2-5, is DAGVTQSPTHLIKTRGQQVTLRCSPKSGHDTVSWYQQALGQGPQFIFQYYEEEERQRGNFPDRFSGHQFPNYSSELNVNALLLGDSALYLCASSLRTRATQYFGPGTRLLVL.